The 2 T cell receptor beta chains reported below all come from one sample, sequenced in a study of patients and donors after allogeneic stem cell transplantation. TCRdb re-called the RT-PCR reads through MiXCR, storing one row per CDR3 protein. The table includes 110,000 or so distinct CDR3 sequences, around 35% detected once. Material for sequencing was blood, either unsorted or a sorted T cell fraction (not recorded which). The receptor set was obtained from a human donor who was either an allogeneic HSCT recipient or a stem cell or donor lymphocyte infusion donor (not recorded which). It is not recorded whose cells these are; they may come from a transplant donor.

The V call is TRBV20-1, the J call TRBJ2-7, with 7 bases matching TRBD2. J was trimmed by 3 bases and V by 3 bases; bases with no gene match: 8. There are 14 residues in the CDR3. Germline CDR1 reads DFQATT; CDR2 reads SNEGSKA (reference sequence). The CDR3 sequence is CSARSASGIYEQYF. The CDR3 DNA sequence: TGCAGTGCTAGGTCGGCTAGCGGAATCTACGAGCAGTACTTC.

This clonotype was seen once. V is TRBV30 and J is TRBJ1-4; 8 nucleotides align to TRBD1. CDR3 size: 12 residues. The V gene's germline CDR1 is GTSNPN and CDR2 SVGIG (reference sequence). V dropped 2 bases and J dropped 14; count of bases not matched to a gene: 7. CDR3 region: CAWSPDRGWLFF. CDR3 sequence (DNA): TGTGCCTGGAGTCCCGACAGGGGTTGGCTGTTTTTT.